Below are 24 T cell receptor beta chains sequenced from a single sample in a study of blood T cell repertoires in COVID-19. TCRdb's copy holds only in-frame clones and misses some; the assay was immunoSEQ multiplex PCR. The sample lists 150,000 or so clones; more than 90% were seen once. Sequenced material: peripheral blood. All receptors come from a man over 45 with acute or convalescent COVID-19.

This sequence joins TRBV24-1 and TRBJ2-5, with 12 positions matching TRBD2. Looked up from germline, CDR1 is KGHDR and CDR2 is SFDVKD. The V segment lost 4 bases and the J segment 3 bases; nucleotides outside the gene matches: 8. The CDR3 consists of 17 residues. CDR3 loop: CATSDSGLAGREETQYF. DNA for the CDR3: TGTGCCACCAGTGACTCCGGACTAGCGGGACGGGAAGAGACCCAGTACTTC.

The genes are TRBV3-1 (or the pseudogene TRBV3-2) and TRBJ2-1; 11 bases are a match to TRBD2. The CDR3 is made up of 15 amino acids. Losses at the gene ends were 4 bases for V and 5 bases for J; bases not matched to a gene: 4. In germline, CDR1 is LGHDT, CDR2 YNNKEL (reference sequence). CDR3 region: CASSPGTSGNNEQFF. The CDR3 DNA sequence: TGTGCCAGCAGCCCCGGGACTAGCGGTAACAATGAGCAGTTCTTC.

The chain combines TRBV19 with TRBJ2-5; the match to TRBD1 covers 7 bases. The ends lost 5 bases at V and 5 bases at J; junction bases unmatched: 8. The CDR3 length is 14 residues. The germline V gene has CDR1 LNHDA and CDR2 SQIVND (reference sequence). CDR3 in amino acids: CASSPTTGLETQYF. In nucleotides, the CDR3 is TGTGCCAGTAGTCCTACGACAGGGTTGGAGACCCAGTACTTC.

V is TRBV2 and J is TRBJ1-4, with TRBD1 matching 7 bases. The junction had 10 bases not matched to a gene; V was cut back by 1 base and J by 5 bases. This CDR3 has 17 amino acids. CDR1 SNHLY and CDR2 FYNNEI come from the germline V gene. The CDR3 DNA reads TGTGCCAGCAGTGAAGTCTTTACGGGACAGAGAAATGAAAAACTGTTTTTT. It specifies CASSEVFTGQRNEKLFF.

V is TRBV18 and J is TRBJ1-1; unclear D gene. Germline CDR1 is KGHSH and CDR2 is LQKENI. This CDR3 has 12 residues. V lost 4 bases and J lost 7, with 10 bases in between. CDR3 loop: CASSRAQGEAFF. DNA for the CDR3: TGTGCCAGCTCACGGGCCCAAGGTGAAGCTTTCTTT.

The J gene is TRBJ1-3, the V gene TRBV7-9, with D tentatively TRBD1 (5 bases). Trimming removed 5 bases at V and 2 bases at J, with 13 bases between. Germline CDR1 is SEHNR and CDR2 is FQNEAQ (reference sequence). The CDR3 totals 15 residues. CDR3: CASSRDLLAGNTIYF. CDR3 sequence (DNA): TGTGCCAGCAGCCGGGACTTGCTGGCTGGAAACACCATATATTTT.

The chain is built from TRBV4-2 and TRBJ2-5, with 9 bases fitting TRBD1. CDR3 length: 18 amino acids. From germline, CDR1 is LGHNA and CDR2 YNFKEQ. J was trimmed by 5 bases and V by 3 bases; bases with no gene match: 16. Here the CDR3 reads CASSQFAGGTGSVETQYF. In DNA, the CDR3 is TGTGCCAGCAGCCAGTTCGCTGGCGGGACAGGGAGTGTGGAGACCCAGTACTTC.

This chain joins TRBV28 and TRBJ1-3; D remains unclear. Germline V gene sequence: CDR1 MDHEN, CDR2 SYDVKM. Trimming took off 6 bases at V and 0 bases at J, with 12 bases between the two ends. The CDR3 consists of 15 residues. The CDR3 region has the DNA TGTGCCAGCAGACGCAGGATCCTCTCTGGAAACACCATATATTTT. It translates to CASRRRILSGNTIYF.

V gene TRBV28 combines with J gene TRBJ1-1; 9 bases are shared with TRBD1. The V segment lost 9 bases and the J segment 0 bases; nucleotides outside the gene matches: 8. There are 15 residues in the CDR3. Germline V gene data show CDR1 as MDHEN and CDR2 as SYDVKM. This CDR3 is CASHTGGLMNTEAFF. The CDR3 region has the DNA TGTGCCAGTCACACAGGGGGCCTGATGAACACTGAAGCTTTCTTT.

The chain combines TRBV4-2 with TRBJ2-6; unclear D gene. CDR1 and CDR2 (germline): LGHNA, YNFKEQ. Trimming pared 0 bases from V and 0 bases from J, leaving 6 bases between. The CDR3 length is 16 residues. The CDR3 DNA sequence: TGTGCCAGCAGCCAAGATCGTAGCTCTGGGGCCAACGTCCTGACTTTC. Encoded protein: CASSQDRSSGANVLTF.

The rearrangement links TRBV28 to TRBJ2-2; 11 nucleotides agree with TRBD2. The junction had 4 bases not matched to a gene; V was cut back by 8 bases and J by 5 bases. This CDR3 has 14 amino acids. Germline CDR1 reads MDHEN; CDR2 reads SYDVKM. The CDR3: CASGPSGRTGELFF. In DNA form, the CDR3 reads TGTGCCAGCGGGCCTAGCGGGAGGACCGGGGAGCTGTTTTTT.

The gene calls are TRBV5-1 and TRBJ2-1, with TRBD1 matching over 7 bases. The junction had 7 bases not matched to a gene; V was cut back by 4 bases and J by 9 bases. The CDR3 runs to 13 residues. Germline V gene sequence: CDR1 SGHRS, CDR2 YFSETQ. This CDR3 reads CASSATGDREQFF. Written as DNA, the CDR3 is TGCGCCAGCAGCGCTACAGGGGACCGTGAGCAGTTCTTC.

The rearrangement links TRBV5-1 to TRBJ1-1; 7 bases are a match to TRBD1. J gave up 4 bases and V 0 bases, and 3 bases lay outside the gene matches. This CDR3 contains 14 residues. Per germline, CDR1 SGHRS and CDR2 YFSETQ. The CDR3 loop reads CASSLAGGSTEAFF. The CDR3 DNA reads as TGCGCCAGCAGCTTGGCAGGGGGGAGCACTGAAGCTTTCTTT.

The sample holds a few counts of this clone. The chain is built from TRBV1 and TRBJ1-1; TRBD1, the table's D call, was not compared with the DNA. TRBV1 is a recognized pseudogene. This CDR3 has 16 residues. CDR3 bases: TGCACCAGCAGCCAAGATCCCCGGACAGGGGACACTGAAGCTTTCTTT. It translates to CTSSQDPRTGDTEAFF.

The chain couples TRBV11-2 to TRBJ2-3; 8 positions match TRBD2. The CDR3 totals 15 residues. The germline gives CDR1 SGHAT, CDR2 FQNNGV. The junction had 7 bases not matched to a gene; V was cut back by 7 bases and J by 1 base. CDR3 DNA sequence: TGTGCCAGCACCGTACTAGCGGTGGGCACAGATACGCAGTATTTT. It specifies CASTVLAVGTDTQYF. Variable domain in full (rest from reference TRBV11-2 and TRBJ2-3): EAGVAQSPRYKIIEKRQSVAFWCNPISGHATLYWYQQILGQGPKLLIQFQNNGVVDDSQLPKDRFSAERLKGVDSTLKIQPAKLEDSAVYLCASTVLAVGTDTQYFGPGTRLTVL.

V and J are TRBV27 and TRBJ2-3; 8 bases align to TRBD1. Germline trimming cut 5 bases from V and 6 bases from J; bases unmatched to any gene: 10. This CDR3 region has 15 residues. Per the germline V gene, CDR1 is MNHEY and CDR2 is SMNVEV (reference sequence). The CDR3 protein is CASSLTGGGFDTQYF. The CDR3, as DNA: TGTGCCAGCAGTCTCACAGGGGGTGGGTTTGATACGCAGTATTTT.

This chain's CDR3 is CASSVLGTGVIYEQYV. The CDR3 DNA reads as TGTGCCAGCAGCGTATTGGGGACAGGGGTCATTTACGAGCAGTACGTC. This chain connects TRBV9 to TRBJ2-7; 10 positions agree with TRBD1. Germline loops: CDR1 SGDLS, CDR2 YYNGEE. CDR3 length equals 16 residues. With 1 base clipped from V and 4 bases from J, the junction kept 8 bases outside the gene matches.

This chain links TRBV11-2 with TRBJ2-4; 11 nucleotides match TRBD2. V shed 0 bases and J 6 bases; nucleotides not matched to a gene: 4. From germline, CDR1 is SGHAT and CDR2 FQNNGV. CDR3 size: 16 residues. Written as DNA, the CDR3 is TGTGCCAGCAGCTTAGAATTAGCGGGGGGGTTAAACATTCAGTACTTC. It specifies CASSLELAGGLNIQYF. Supplemented by reference TRBV11-2 and TRBJ2-4, the full variable domain reads EAGVAQSPRYKIIEKRQSVAFWCNPISGHATLYWYQQILGQGPKLLIQFQNNGVVDDSQLPKDRFSAERLKGVDSTLKIQPAKLEDSAVYLCASSLELAGGLNIQYFGAGTRLSVL.

V usage is TRBV7-9 and J usage is TRBJ1-1; no reliable D call. The germline gives CDR1 SEHNR, CDR2 FQNEAQ (reference sequence). The CDR3 extends over 13 amino acids. The V end was cut by 5 bases, the J end by 2 bases, with 9 bases between. The CDR3 spells CASSLFGNTEAFF. In DNA form, the CDR3 reads TGTGCCAGCAGCCTCTTTGGCAACACTGAAGCTTTCTTT.

In its sample, this clone was seen once. The chain is built from TRBV29-1 and TRBJ2-1, with D tentatively TRBD2 (6 bases). Trimming shortened V by 4 bases and J by 9 bases, and 10 bases separated the two germline ends. The CDR3 runs 11 residues. The germline gives CDR1 SQVTM, CDR2 ANQGSEA. CDR3 protein: CSVARGTEQFF. Written as DNA, the CDR3 is TGCAGCGTTGCCCGGGGGACTGAGCAGTTCTTC.

V gene TRBV28 combines with J gene TRBJ2-2; D remains unclear. The V end was cut by 2 bases, the J end by 2 bases, with 9 bases between. The germline CDR1 and CDR2 sequences are MDHEN and SYDVKM. The CDR3 is made up of 15 amino acids. CDR3 amino acids: CASSLGGANTGELFF. As DNA, the CDR3 is TGTGCCAGCAGTTTAGGCGGAGCCAACACCGGGGAGCTGTTTTTT.

The chain joins TRBV3-1 (or the pseudogene TRBV3-2) to TRBJ1-3; 9 bases align to TRBD1. Looked up from germline, CDR1 is LGHDT and CDR2 is YNNKEL (reference sequence). With V trimmed by 6 bases and J by 8 bases, 8 bases remained unmatched. The CDR3 consists of 14 residues. The CDR3, as DNA: TGTGCCAGCAGTCCGGGACAGGGCCGACACACCATATATTTT. Protein product: CASSPGQGRHTIYF.

V gene TRBV19 combines with J gene TRBJ2-2; 8 bases are a match to TRBD2. Trimming took 3 bases from V and 4 from J; bases not matched to a gene: 4. CDR1 is LNHDA, CDR2 SQIVND, per germline (reference sequence). This CDR3 has 15 residues. The CDR3 here is CASSIQRESTGELFF. In nucleotides, the CDR3 is TGTGCCAGTAGTATCCAGCGGGAGAGCACCGGGGAGCTGTTTTTT. Looking up the rest from reference TRBV19 and TRBJ2-2 gives the full variable domain: DGGITQSPKYLFRKEGQNVTLSCEQNLNHDAMYWYRQDPGQGLRLIYYSQIVNDFQKGDIAEGYSVSREKKESFPLTVTSAQKNPTAFYLCASSIQRESTGELFFGEGSRLTVL.

The V and J genes are TRBV30 and TRBJ2-2, with TRBD1 identical over 8 bases. The CDR3 length is 14 residues. Germline V gene lookup returns CDR1 GTSNPN and CDR2 SVGIG (reference sequence). V trimming: 3 bases; J trimming: 7 bases; junction bases outside the gene matches: 7. The CDR3 nucleotides are TGTGCCTGGAGAGAGGGGACAGGTCACGGGGAGCTGTTTTTT. It translates to CAWREGTGHGELFF.